Presented here are 8 T cell receptor beta chains from one specimen sequenced in a study of beta chain features in type 1 diabetes. cDNA synthesis used the whole RNA isolate, giving expressed TCRB sequences. Data came from immunoSEQ multiplex PCR; TCRdb stores just in-frame clones and leaves some out. The table records around 430,000 clones, 30% of them present only once. The source material was naive CD4+ T cells from blood. These receptors were collected from a young man in good health.

A remark on this clone: Other DNA sequences in the sample encode the same CDR3. The rearrangement links TRBV20-1 to TRBJ2-5; D remains unclear. The CDR3 length is 11 residues. Trimming left V 2 bases short and J 2 bases short, with 3 bases between. Per germline, CDR1 DFQATT and CDR2 SNEGSKA (reference sequence). Written as DNA, the CDR3 is TGCAGTGCTAGACGTCAAGAGACCCAGTACTTC. This codes for CSARRQETQYF.

This rearrangement joins TRBV9 to TRBJ2-3; possibly TRBD2 for D (5 bases). The CDR3 has 16 amino acids. V lost 2 bases to trimming and J lost 0 bases, with 13 bases between them. CDR1 and CDR2 from the germline V gene are SGDLS and YYNGEE. The CDR3 DNA is TGTGCCAGCAGCGTCGGACTGGAAACTAGCACAGATACGCAGTATTTT. Its protein product is CASSVGLETSTDTQYF. The full variable domain, with the rest looked up from reference TRBV9 and TRBJ2-3, is DSGVTQTPKHLITATGQRVTLRCSPRSGDLSVYWYQQSLDQGLQFLIQYYNGEERAKGNILERFSAQQFPDLHSELNLSSLELGDSALYFCASSVGLETSTDTQYFGPGTRLTVL.

The chain uses TRBV6-5 and TRBJ1-2; D may be TRBD1 (5 bases). Germline CDR1 is MNHEY and CDR2 is SVGAGI. The CDR3 runs 15 residues. The V gene lost 6 bases and the J gene lost 2 bases, with 16 bases spanning the gap. CDR3 DNA sequence: TGTGCCAGCAGGGAGACCCGACGACAGAACTATGGCTACACCTTC. It codes for CASRETRRQNYGYTF.

This chain uses TRBV18 with TRBJ2-7; possible D gene TRBD1, 6 bases. This CDR3 is 14 amino acids long. V was shortened by 1 base and J by 5 bases, with 12 bases between the two germline ends. CDR1 and CDR2 from the germline V gene are KGHSH and LQKENI. Written as DNA, the CDR3 is TGTGCCAGCTCACCACTCCACAGGGTTGACGAGCAGTACTTC. Its protein is CASSPLHRVDEQYF.

As concerns this clone: This same CDR3 is encoded by further DNA sequences in the sample. The rearrangement uses TRBV5-1 and TRBJ2-7, with 9 positions matching TRBD2. CDR3 length: 13 amino acids. V was pared by 4 bases and J by 6 bases, with 5 bases of the junction left unmatched. Germline-derived CDR1 and CDR2 are SGHRS and YFSETQ. In DNA form, the CDR3 reads TGCGCCAGCAGCCTGGGACTAGCCGCCGAGCAGTACTTC. Translated: CASSLGLAAEQYF.

This clone appeared once. Distinct nucleotide sequences in the sample also encode this CDR3. J is TRBJ2-7 and V is TRBV7-9; 9 bases map to TRBD2. This CDR3 contains 15 residues. Per germline, CDR1 SEHNR and CDR2 FQNEAQ (reference sequence). Trimming cost V 3 bases and J 1 base; bases outside gene matches: 4. CDR3 amino acids: CASSLSGRSSYEQYF. As DNA, the CDR3 is TGTGCCAGCAGCTTGAGCGGGAGGTCGTCCTACGAGCAGTACTTC. Together with reference TRBV7-9 and TRBJ2-7, the CDR3 gives the full variable domain: DTGVSQNPRHKITKRGQNVTFRCDPISEHNRLYWYRQTLGQGPEFLTYFQNEAQLEKSRLLSDRFSAERPKGSFSTLEIQRTEQGDSAMYLCASSLSGRSSYEQYFGPGTRLTVT.

The chain joins TRBV4-3 to TRBJ2-3, with D perhaps assigned TRBD1 or TRBD2 (6 bases each). V was shortened by 0 bases and J by 5 bases, with 15 bases between the two germline ends. The CDR3 contains 16 residues. The germline CDR1 and CDR2 sequences are LGHNA and YSLEER. DNA of the CDR3: TGCGCCAGCAGCCAAGAAATCGTCGGAGGGGGAGATACGCAGTATTTT. This codes for CASSQEIVGGGDTQYF.

V usage is TRBV9 and J usage is TRBJ2-5; weak D call: TRBD1 (5 bases). CDR1 and CDR2 from the germline V gene are SGDLS and YYNGEE. The CDR3 is 15 amino acids. V was clipped by 0 bases and J by 0 bases, with 9 bases between them. In DNA form, the CDR3 reads TGTGCCAGCAGCGTAGCAGGGCAGAACCAAGAGACCCAGTACTTC. Protein sequence: CASSVAGQNQETQYF.